This T cell receptor (beta chain) was sequenced in a study of stem cell transplantation in POMP-related autoinflammatory disease (dated by TCRdb to 2020 to 2023). In terms of the full investigation: The study hypothesized that defective thymoproteasomes impair MHC class I-dependent CD8+ T-cell differentiation and positive selection, skewing the TRB repertoire. Prior to transplant, the patients had skewing toward CD4+ naive T cells, low CD8+ T-cell proportions, and reduced T-cell cytokine secretion. High-throughput TRB sequencing assessed how POMP deficiency affects T-cell receptor beta repertoire diversity and CDR3 characteristics.

Details on this clone: The antigen this receptor binds is unknown. Per-nucleotide qualities are absent, and no much larger clonotype sits a single base away.

What the work shows at the level of the full study, not this receptor alone: The number of unique TRB V-J gene pairings was restricted in PRAID patients. PRAID patients trended toward lower TRB diversity and higher clonality across all analyzed T-cell subsets. In PRAID patients, the trend toward lower diversity and increased clonality reached statistical significance only for regulatory T cells.

Library generation was performed with the immunoSEQ multiplex PCR assay. As for the original processing: Shannon entropy, which takes clonal size distribution into account, was used to quantify repertoire diversity. Clonotype distribution inequality was measured with the Gini-Simpson index (Simpson_1-D). TCRdb took this table from immuneACCESS and kept in-frame rearrangements with V and J called. Such tables lack part of the clones; where checked against another copy, unresolved V genes explain under half of the gap, and the rest is unexplained. The V and J calls and the clone size are those of that table, but D and trimming were determined from the DNA. The sample profile shows thousands of clones; approximately 89% of them were found once. The top ten constitute about 2.7% of the sample. In light of the paper, this sample's time point label describes: before hematopoietic stem cell transplant. PRAID was characterized by prominent immunodeficiency alongside autoinflammation. Before TRB sequencing, T-cell subsets (conventional T cells, CD8+ T cells, regulatory T cells, T follicular helper cells) were sorted.

CDR1 and CDR2, looked up from the germline V gene, are SQVTM and ANQGSEA. V and J are trimmed by 6 bases and 0 bases, and the gene matches miss 10 bases of the junction. Its CDR3 holds 16 amino acids, cysteine through phenylalanine. Only the CDR3 DNA stays, 48 bases, in frame from base 1. This TCR derives from a human donor with POMP-related autoinflammation and immune dysregulation (PRAID). The sequencing used CD8+ T cells from PBMCs, collected before stem cell transplantation. The sequence is built from TRBV29-1 and TRBJ2-4; TRBD1 matches 8 bases in the middle. This receptor has the CDR3 CSVRLRTGRAKNIQYF. The sequence in DNA is TGCAGCGTCCGATTAAGGACAGGGCGAGCCAAAAACATTCAGTACTTC. Here the CDR3 is joined to the reference TRBV29-1 and TRBJ2-4 genes, and the full variable domain is: SAVISQKPSRDICQRGTSLTIQCQVDSQVTMMFWYRQQPGQSLTLIATANQGSEATYESGFVIDKFPISRPNLTFSTLTVSNMSPEDSSIYLCSVRLRTGRAKNIQYFGAGTRLSVL.